This is a list of T cell receptor beta chains from one sample in a study of beta chain features in type 1 diabetes. Data came from immunoSEQ multiplex PCR; TCRdb stores just in-frame clones and leaves some out. The sample lists 150,000 to 170,000 clones, 9% to 12% occurring once. What was sequenced was central memory CD4+ T cells from blood. These receptors originate from a man aged 30 to 45 with type 1 diabetes. Each CDR3 is given with its conserved first and last residue. The D gene is left open where the match is weak. Part of the rows lack a size; the others show once, few, many or a class for expanded clones.

size: few
V: TRBV5-4
D: NA
J: TRBJ2-7
DNA: TGTGCCAGCAGCCGTGCCTCAGGGGACTACGAGCAGTACTTC
CDR3: CASSRASGDYEQYF

size: NA
V: TRBV2
D: NA
J: TRBJ2-3
DNA: TGTGCCAGCAGCCCCAGCGGAAAAAGCACAGATACGCAGTATTTT
CDR3: CASSPSGKSTDTQYF

size: NA
V: TRBV7-2
D: NA
J: TRBJ1-3
DNA: TGTGCCAGCAGCTTCGGGAGCCCCTCTGGAAACACCATATATTTT
CDR3: CASSFGSPSGNTIYF

size: NA
V: TRBV18
D: NA
J: TRBJ1-1
DNA: TGTGCCAGCTCACCGTCGTTGGGCAGCTCTGAAGCTTTCTTT
CDR3: CASSPSLGSSEAFF

size: few
V: TRBV5-1
D: TRBD1
J: TRBJ1-1
DNA: TGCGCCAGCAGCTTGGACCCCGGGACAGGGGGCACTGAAGCTTTCTTT
CDR3: CASSLDPGTGGTEAFF

size: NA
V: TRBV27
D: NA
J: TRBJ2-5
DNA: TGTGCCAGCAGTTTATTGGCAGAAGAGACCCAGTACTTC
CDR3: CASSLLAEETQYF

size: few
V: TRBV13
D: NA
J: TRBJ1-2
DNA: TGTGCCAGCAGCCGCCGGCCACAGACAGGAATCTATGGCTACACCTTC
CDR3: CASSRRPQTGIYGYTF

size: few
V: TRBV19
D: TRBD2
J: TRBJ2-7
DNA: TGTGCCAGTAGTCCGTCCGGGACTACCTACGAGCAGTACTTC
CDR3: CASSPSGTTYEQYF

size: few
V: TRBV4-3
D: NA
J: TRBJ1-5
DNA: TGCGCCAGCAGCCAAGATCTCGCAGGGGCCCATGGCAATCAGCCCCAGCATTTT
CDR3: CASSQDLAGAHGNQPQHF

size: few
V: TRBV7-2
D: TRBD1
J: TRBJ1-2
DNA: TGTGCCAGCAGCACAGGACAGGGGGCCGGCTATGGCTACACCTTC
CDR3: CASSTGQGAGYGYTF

size: NA
V: TRBV19
D: NA
J: TRBJ2-7
DNA: TGTGCCAGTAGTTCCAGTCAATCCTACGAGCAGTACTTC
CDR3: CASSSSQSYEQYF

size: NA
V: TRBV27
D: TRBD2
J: TRBJ2-7
DNA: TGTGCCAGCAAGCGCGTGGGGGGGGTCGAGCAGTACTTC
CDR3: CASKRVGGVEQYF

size: few
V: TRBV11-2
D: NA
J: TRBJ2-5
DNA: TGTGCCAGCGGGACTCAAGAGACCCAGTACTTC
CDR3: CASGTQETQYF

size: NA
V: TRBV27
D: TRBD1
J: TRBJ2-7
DNA: TGTGCCAGCAGTTTGTCCGGGACAGGGGGATTCTCGAGATCCTACGAGCAGTACTTC
CDR3: CASSLSGTGGFSRSYEQYF

size: NA
V: TRBV28
D: NA
J: TRBJ2-1
DNA: TGTGCCAGCAACGGGTACTACAATGAGCAGTTCTTC
CDR3: CASNGYYNEQFF

size: many
V: TRBV28
D: NA
J: TRBJ2-1
DNA: TGTGCCAGCAAGGGGTACCTAAACAATGAGCAGTTCTTC
CDR3: CASKGYLNNEQFF

size: NA
V: TRBV28
D: TRBD1
J: TRBJ2-1
DNA: TGTGCCAGCAGGTCCCACAGGGGAGATGAGCAGTTCTTC
CDR3: CASRSHRGDEQFF

size: few
V: TRBV5-1
D: NA
J: TRBJ2-3
DNA: TGCGCCAGCAGCTTGGCTACTCCCACAGATACGCAGTATTTT
CDR3: CASSLATPTDTQYF

size: NA
V: TRBV18
D: NA
J: TRBJ2-5
DNA: TGTGCCAGCTCACCACAGTACGGGGGAGAGACCCAGTACTTC
CDR3: CASSPQYGGETQYF

size: few
V: TRBV27
D: NA
J: TRBJ1-3
DNA: TGTGCCAGCAGTTACGACTCGAGCTCTGGAAACACCATATATTTT
CDR3: CASSYDSSSGNTIYF

size: NA
V: TRBV4-2
D: TRBD2
J: TRBJ2-3
DNA: TGTGCCAGCAGCAAGAGCGGGAGGCTTAGCACAGATACGCAGTATTTT
CDR3: CASSKSGRLSTDTQYF

size: NA
V: TRBV12-5
D: NA
J: TRBJ2-3
DNA: TGTGCTAGTGGTTTCGGTCTCTCAGATACGCAGTATTTT
CDR3: CASGFGLSDTQYF

size: NA
V: TRBV5-1
D: TRBD1
J: TRBJ1-5
DNA: TGCGCCAGCAGCTTGTCCGGGACAGGGGGCGATCAGCCCCAGCATTTT
CDR3: CASSLSGTGGDQPQHF

size: few
V: TRBV4-3
D: NA
J: TRBJ2-2
DNA: TGCGCCAGCAGCCAAGAAGTACAACGCACCGGGGAGCTGTTTTTT
CDR3: CASSQEVQRTGELFF

size: few
V: TRBV7-9
D: TRBD1
J: TRBJ2-5
DNA: TGTGCCAGCAGCTTAACAGGGGTACACCAAGAGACCCAGTACTTC
CDR3: CASSLTGVHQETQYF

size: NA
V: TRBV5-1
D: TRBD1
J: TRBJ2-7
DNA: TGCGCCAGCAGCTCCGGGACAGGGGGGAATGAGCAGTACTTC
CDR3: CASSSGTGGNEQYF

size: few
V: TRBV7-8
D: TRBD2
J: TRBJ2-1
DNA: TGTGCCAGCAGCTTAAGGACTAGCGGAAACAATGAGCAGTTCTTC
CDR3: CASSLRTSGNNEQFF

size: many
V: TRBV7-9
D: TRBD1
J: TRBJ1-4
DNA: TGTGCCAGCGCCAGGGACAGGGGTGAAAAACTGTTTTTT
CDR3: CASARDRGEKLFF

size: NA
V: TRBV15
D: TRBD1
J: TRBJ2-7
DNA: TGTGCCACCAGCAGAGTCCTCGACAGGGTTGGCCACGAGCAGTACTTC
CDR3: CATSRVLDRVGHEQYF

size: few
V: TRBV7-2
D: NA
J: TRBJ1-5
DNA: TGTGCCAGCAGCGTTTCCTGGGGGGGGAATCAGCCCCAGCATTTT
CDR3: CASSVSWGGNQPQHF

size: few
V: TRBV11-1
D: NA
J: TRBJ2-3
DNA: TGTGCCAGCAGCCCTCGACTAGAGGCTACGCAGTATTTT
CDR3: CASSPRLEATQYF

size: few
V: TRBV9
D: TRBD2
J: TRBJ2-7
DNA: TGTGCCAGCAGCGAAGGCCCGGGACTAGCGGGGTACGAGCAGTACTTC
CDR3: CASSEGPGLAGYEQYF

size: NA
V: TRBV6-1
D: TRBD1
J: TRBJ1-1
DNA: TGTGCCAGCCCTAAGGAGACAGGGAGGAACACTGAAGCTTTCTTT
CDR3: CASPKETGRNTEAFF

size: NA
V: TRBV5-1
D: NA
J: TRBJ1-1
DNA: TGCGCCAGCAGCTCCGAACACAACGCAGCGGCGGCTTTCTTT
CDR3: CASSSEHNAAAAFF

size: few
V: TRBV28
D: NA
J: TRBJ2-1
DNA: TGTGCCAGCAAAAGACTCGAGCAGTTCTTC
CDR3: CASKRLEQFF

size: NA
V: TRBV2
D: NA
J: TRBJ1-1
DNA: TGTGCCAGCAGTGAAGCTGGCGGAAGGAGGTACACTGAAGCTTTCTTT
CDR3: CASSEAGGRRYTEAFF

size: few
V: TRBV5-1
D: NA
J: TRBJ1-1
DNA: TGCGCCAGCAGCACGGGAGGGCAGGGGATCACTGAAGCTTTCTTT
CDR3: CASSTGGQGITEAFF

size: few
V: TRBV2
D: NA
J: TRBJ2-7
DNA: TGTGCCAGCTCGGGGGAGCTCTCCTACGAGCAGTACTTC
CDR3: CASSGELSYEQYF

size: NA
V: TRBV7-9
D: TRBD2
J: TRBJ2-3
DNA: TGTGCCAGCAGCTTGAGTTCGGGGGGGTCAGATACGCAGTATTTT
CDR3: CASSLSSGGSDTQYF

size: NA
V: TRBV18
D: NA
J: TRBJ2-7
DNA: TGTGCCAGCTCACCCCCAATGAGGGGACTCTACGAGCAGTACTTC
CDR3: CASSPPMRGLYEQYF

size: NA
V: TRBV7-7
D: TRBD2
J: TRBJ2-1
DNA: TGTGCTAGCAGCTTAGGACCGACTAGCGGGATGGGTGAGCAGTTCTTC
CDR3: CASSLGPTSGMGEQFF

size: NA
V: TRBV7-9
D: NA
J: TRBJ1-5
DNA: TGTGCCAGCAGCTTCCAGGGTGGGCAGCCCCAGCATTTT
CDR3: CASSFQGGQPQHF

size: NA
V: TRBV9
D: TRBD2
J: TRBJ2-5
DNA: TGTGCCAGCAGCGGGACTAGCGGGAGGGGTTTTGGAGAGACCCAGTACTTC
CDR3: CASSGTSGRGFGETQYF

size: few
V: TRBV11-2
D: TRBD1
J: TRBJ1-2
DNA: TGTGCCAGCAGCCACCCGGGCCAGGGGGCCTCTGGCTACACCTTC
CDR3: CASSHPGQGASGYTF

size: few
V: TRBV5-1
D: NA
J: TRBJ2-5
DNA: TGCGCCAGCAGCTTGACCCCGGGGACCCAGTACTTC
CDR3: CASSLTPGTQYF

size: few
V: TRBV29-1
D: NA
J: TRBJ1-1
DNA: TGCAGCGTTGATGGGGGGAAAGCTTTCTTT
CDR3: CSVDGGKAFF

size: few
V: TRBV7-2
D: NA
J: TRBJ1-5
DNA: TGTGCCAGCAGCTTCTATACGAATCAGCCCCAGCATTTT
CDR3: CASSFYTNQPQHF

size: many
V: TRBV28
D: NA
J: TRBJ2-5
DNA: TGTGCCAGCAGTCTTCGTAACTTAGCGGAGACCCAGTACTTC
CDR3: CASSLRNLAETQYF

size: NA
V: TRBV6-1
D: NA
J: TRBJ1-5
DNA: TGTGCCAGCAGTGAAGTTGACAGTAATCAGCCCCAGCATTTT
CDR3: CASSEVDSNQPQHF

size: few
V: TRBV5-1
D: NA
J: TRBJ2-5
DNA: TGCGCCAGCAGCCAGTCAGCCACCAAGGGGGAGACCCAGTACTTC
CDR3: CASSQSATKGETQYF

size: few
V: TRBV28
D: TRBD1
J: TRBJ2-3
DNA: TGTGCCAGCAGTCTCCTAATAGACAGGGCTAGCACAGATACGCAGTATTTT
CDR3: CASSLLIDRASTDTQYF

size: NA
V: TRBV7-2
D: TRBD1
J: TRBJ2-2
DNA: TGTGCCAGCAGCTCGGGACAGAGCACCGGGGAGCTGTTTTTT
CDR3: CASSSGQSTGELFF

size: few
V: TRBV7-9
D: NA
J: TRBJ2-7
DNA: TGTGCCAGCAGCCCAGACACCTACGAGCAGTACTTC
CDR3: CASSPDTYEQYF

size: few
V: TRBV4-2
D: TRBD1
J: TRBJ1-4
DNA: TGTGCCAGCAGCCAAGACAGGGGGAATGAAAAACTGTTTTTT
CDR3: CASSQDRGNEKLFF

size: NA
V: TRBV2
D: TRBD1
J: TRBJ1-1
DNA: TGTGCCAGCAGGGAGGACAGGGTTACCTTCTTT
CDR3: CASREDRVTFF

size: NA
V: TRBV29-1
D: TRBD2
J: TRBJ2-3
DNA: TGCAGCGTTGGCAGCGGGAGTTCAGGCACAGATACGCAGTATTTT
CDR3: CSVGSGSSGTDTQYF

size: NA
V: TRBV28
D: TRBD1
J: TRBJ2-7
DNA: TGTGCCAGCAGTAAACCGGGACAGAGAACCTACGAGCAGTACTTC
CDR3: CASSKPGQRTYEQYF